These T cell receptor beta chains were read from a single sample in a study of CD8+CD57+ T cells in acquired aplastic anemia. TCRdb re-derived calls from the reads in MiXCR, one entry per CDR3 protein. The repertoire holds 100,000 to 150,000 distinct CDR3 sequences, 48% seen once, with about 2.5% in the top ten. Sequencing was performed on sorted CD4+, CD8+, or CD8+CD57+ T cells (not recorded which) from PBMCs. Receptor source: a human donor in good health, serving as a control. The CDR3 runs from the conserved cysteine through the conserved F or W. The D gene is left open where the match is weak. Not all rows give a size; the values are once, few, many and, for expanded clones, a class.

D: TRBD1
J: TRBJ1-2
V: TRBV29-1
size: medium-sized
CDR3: CSAGQATNYGYTF
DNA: TGCAGCGCGGGACAGGCTACTAACTATGGCTACACCTTC

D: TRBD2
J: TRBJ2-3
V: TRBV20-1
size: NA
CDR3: CSASRLAGGQDTQYF
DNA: TGCAGTGCTAGTCGTCTAGCGGGGGGGCAGGATACGCAGTATTTT

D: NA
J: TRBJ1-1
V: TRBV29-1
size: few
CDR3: CSVVARALAFF
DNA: TGCAGCGTTGTTGCACGAGCCCTTGCTTTCTTT

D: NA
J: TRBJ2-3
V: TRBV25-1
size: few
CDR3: CASSRDGGTYTQYF
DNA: TGTGCCAGCAGCAGGGACGGAGGCACGTATACGCAGTATTTT

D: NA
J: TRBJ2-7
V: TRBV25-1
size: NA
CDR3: CASSELFGSNTYEQYF
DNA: TGTGCCAGCAGTGAATTGTTCGGTAGCAATACCTACGAGCAGTACTTC

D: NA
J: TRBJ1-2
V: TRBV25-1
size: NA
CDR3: CASSDPGSPSFPWGYTF
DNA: TGTGCCAGCAGTGATCCAGGGAGCCCCTCATTCCCATGGGGCTACACCTTC

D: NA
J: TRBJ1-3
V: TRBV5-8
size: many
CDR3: CASSLQGVSGNTIYF
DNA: TGTGCCAGCAGCTTACAGGGAGTCTCTGGAAACACCATATATTTT

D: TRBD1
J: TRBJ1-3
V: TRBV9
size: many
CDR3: CASSPPGTAPGNTIYF
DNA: TGTGCCAGCAGCCCCCCCGGGACAGCACCGGGAAACACCATATATTTT

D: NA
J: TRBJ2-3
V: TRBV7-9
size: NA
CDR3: CASSRLADTQYF
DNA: TGTGCCAGCAGCAGACTCGCAGATACGCAGTATTTT

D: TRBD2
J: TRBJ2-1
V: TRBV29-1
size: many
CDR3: CSVGESVAGLYNEQFF
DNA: TGCAGCGTGGGCGAGAGTGTAGCGGGGTTGTACAATGAGCAGTTCTTC

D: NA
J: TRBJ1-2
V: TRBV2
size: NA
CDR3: CASSDPNYGYTF
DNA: TGTGCCAGCAGTGATCCGAACTATGGCTACACCTTC

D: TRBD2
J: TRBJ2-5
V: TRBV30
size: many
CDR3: CAWSPGTRGETQYF
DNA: TGTGCCTGGAGTCCCGGGACTAGAGGAGAGACCCAGTACTTC

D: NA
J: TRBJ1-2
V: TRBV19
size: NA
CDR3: CASSMWDVDYGYTF
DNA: TGTGCCAGTAGTATGTGGGATGTGGACTATGGCTACACCTTC

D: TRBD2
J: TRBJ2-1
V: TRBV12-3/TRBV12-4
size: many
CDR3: CASSHSGGPSYNEQFF
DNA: TGTGCCAGCAGCCATAGCGGGGGGCCCTCCTACAATGAGCAGTTCTTC